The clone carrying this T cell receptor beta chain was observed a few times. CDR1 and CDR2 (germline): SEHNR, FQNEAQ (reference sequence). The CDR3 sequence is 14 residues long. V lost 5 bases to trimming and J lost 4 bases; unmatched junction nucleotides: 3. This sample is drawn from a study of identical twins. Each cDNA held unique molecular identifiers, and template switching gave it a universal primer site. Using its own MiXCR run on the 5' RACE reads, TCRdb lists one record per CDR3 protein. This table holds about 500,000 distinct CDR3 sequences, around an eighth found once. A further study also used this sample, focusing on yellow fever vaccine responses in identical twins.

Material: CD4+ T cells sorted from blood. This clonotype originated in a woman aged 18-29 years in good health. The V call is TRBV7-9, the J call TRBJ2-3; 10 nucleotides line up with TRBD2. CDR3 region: CASSPGTSADTQYF. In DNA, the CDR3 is TGTGCCAGCAGCCCGGGGACTAGCGCAGATACGCAGTATTTT.